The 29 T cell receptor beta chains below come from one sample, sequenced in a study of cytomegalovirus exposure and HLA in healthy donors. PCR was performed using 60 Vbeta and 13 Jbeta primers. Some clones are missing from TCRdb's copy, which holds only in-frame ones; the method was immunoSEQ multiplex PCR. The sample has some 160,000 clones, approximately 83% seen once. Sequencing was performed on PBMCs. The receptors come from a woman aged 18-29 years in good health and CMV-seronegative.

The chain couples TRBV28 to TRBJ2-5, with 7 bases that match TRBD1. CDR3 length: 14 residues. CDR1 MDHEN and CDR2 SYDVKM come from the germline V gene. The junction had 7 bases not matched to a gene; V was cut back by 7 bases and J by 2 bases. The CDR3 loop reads CASTYGTAQETQYF. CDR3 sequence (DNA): TGTGCCAGCACCTACGGGACAGCTCAAGAGACCCAGTACTTC.

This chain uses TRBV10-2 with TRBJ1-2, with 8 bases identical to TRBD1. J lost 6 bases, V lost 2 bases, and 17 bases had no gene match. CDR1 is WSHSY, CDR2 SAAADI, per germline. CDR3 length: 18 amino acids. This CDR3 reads CASSERRTGYSLEDGYTF. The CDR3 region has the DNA TGCGCCAGCAGTGAGCGGAGGACAGGGTATTCATTGGAGGATGGCTACACCTTC.

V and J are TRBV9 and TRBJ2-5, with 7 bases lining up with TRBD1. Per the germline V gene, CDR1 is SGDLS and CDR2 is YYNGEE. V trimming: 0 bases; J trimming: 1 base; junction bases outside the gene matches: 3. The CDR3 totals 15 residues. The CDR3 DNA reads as TGTGCCAGCAGCGTAGCGGGACAGATCCAAGAGACCCAGTACTTC. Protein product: CASSVAGQIQETQYF.

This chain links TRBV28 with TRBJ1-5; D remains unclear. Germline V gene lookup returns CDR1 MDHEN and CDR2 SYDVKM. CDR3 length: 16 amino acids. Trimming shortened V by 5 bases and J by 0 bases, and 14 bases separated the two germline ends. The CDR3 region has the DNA TGTGCCAGCAGTCCTATTGATCGATATAGCAATCAGCCCCAGCATTTT. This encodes CASSPIDRYSNQPQHF.

DNA of the CDR3: TGTGCCAGCAAACCGGGACTAGGCGTAGTTGAGCAGTTCTTC. Encoded protein: CASKPGLGVVEQFF. The V gene is TRBV2, the J gene TRBJ2-1; 8 bases align to TRBD2. CDR3 size: 14 residues. The J segment lost 9 bases and the V segment lost 7 bases, leaving 11 bases of the junction unmatched. The germline V gene encodes CDR1 SNHLY and CDR2 FYNNEI.

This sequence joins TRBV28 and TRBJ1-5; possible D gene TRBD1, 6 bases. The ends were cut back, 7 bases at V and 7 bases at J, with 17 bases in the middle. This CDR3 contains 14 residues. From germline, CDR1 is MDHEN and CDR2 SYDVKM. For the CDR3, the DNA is TGTGCCAGCACCAGGGGCCAGTTTGGGCAGCCCCAGCATTTT. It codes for CASTRGQFGQPQHF.

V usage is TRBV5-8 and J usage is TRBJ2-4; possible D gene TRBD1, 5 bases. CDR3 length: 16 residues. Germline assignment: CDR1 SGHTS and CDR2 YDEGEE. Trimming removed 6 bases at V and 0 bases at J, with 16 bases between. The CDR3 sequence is CASNSPPGLAKNIQYF. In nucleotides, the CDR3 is TGTGCCAGCAACTCCCCGCCAGGGCTAGCCAAAAACATTCAGTACTTC.

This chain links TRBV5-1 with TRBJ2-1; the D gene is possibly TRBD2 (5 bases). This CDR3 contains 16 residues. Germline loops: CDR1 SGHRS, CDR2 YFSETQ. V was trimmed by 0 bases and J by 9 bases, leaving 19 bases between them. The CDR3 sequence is CASSLDYPAGGGEQFF. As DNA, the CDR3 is TGCGCCAGCAGCTTGGATTACCCTGCTGGAGGTGGTGAGCAGTTCTTC.

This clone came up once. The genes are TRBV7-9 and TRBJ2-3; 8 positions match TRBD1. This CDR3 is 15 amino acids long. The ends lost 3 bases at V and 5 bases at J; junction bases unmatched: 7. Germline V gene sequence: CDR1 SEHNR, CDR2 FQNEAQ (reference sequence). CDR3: CASSFGDRWGDTQYF. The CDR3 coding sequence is TGTGCCAGCAGCTTCGGGGACAGGTGGGGAGATACGCAGTATTTT.

The CDR3 sequence is CASSEASGSSYEQYF. The CDR3 DNA sequence: TGTGCCAGCAGTGAGGCTAGCGGTAGCTCCTACGAGCAGTACTTC. V usage is TRBV6-1 and J usage is TRBJ2-7; TRBD2 matches at 7 bases. The length of the CDR3 is 15 residues. The J segment lost 0 bases and the V segment lost 3 bases, leaving 5 bases of the junction unmatched. Germline loops: CDR1 MNHNS, CDR2 SASEGT.

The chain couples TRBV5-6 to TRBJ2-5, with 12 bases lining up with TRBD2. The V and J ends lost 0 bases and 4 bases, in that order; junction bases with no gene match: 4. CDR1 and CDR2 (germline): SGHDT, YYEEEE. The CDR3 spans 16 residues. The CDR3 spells CASSLVASGGAETQYF. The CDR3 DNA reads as TGTGCCAGCAGCTTGGTGGCTAGCGGGGGGGCAGAGACCCAGTACTTC.

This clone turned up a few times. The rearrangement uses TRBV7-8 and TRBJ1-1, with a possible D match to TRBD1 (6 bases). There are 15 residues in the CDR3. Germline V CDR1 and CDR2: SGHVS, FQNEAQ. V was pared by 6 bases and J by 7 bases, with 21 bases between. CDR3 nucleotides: TGTGCCAGCAGACCTTCGGACAGCTCAAGGCGTGAAGCTTTCTTT. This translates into CASRPSDSSRREAFF.

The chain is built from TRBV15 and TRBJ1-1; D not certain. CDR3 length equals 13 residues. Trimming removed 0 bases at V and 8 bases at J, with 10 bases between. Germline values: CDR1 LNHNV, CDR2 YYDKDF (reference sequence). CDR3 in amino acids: CATSRDNRQEAFF. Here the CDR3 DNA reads TGTGCCACCAGCAGAGATAACAGACAAGAAGCTTTCTTT.

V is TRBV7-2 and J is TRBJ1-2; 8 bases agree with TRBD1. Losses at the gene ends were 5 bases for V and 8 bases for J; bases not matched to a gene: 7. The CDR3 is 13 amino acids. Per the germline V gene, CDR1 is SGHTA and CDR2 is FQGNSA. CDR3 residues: CASSMQGARGYTF. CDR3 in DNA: TGTGCCAGCAGCATGCAGGGGGCGCGGGGCTACACCTTC.

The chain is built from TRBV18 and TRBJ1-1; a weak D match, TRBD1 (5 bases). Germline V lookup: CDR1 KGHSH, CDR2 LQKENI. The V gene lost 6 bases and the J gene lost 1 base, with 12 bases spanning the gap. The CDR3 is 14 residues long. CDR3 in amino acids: CASSPGQKNTEAFF. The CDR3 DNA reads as TGTGCCAGCTCCCCCGGACAAAAGAACACTGAAGCTTTCTTT.

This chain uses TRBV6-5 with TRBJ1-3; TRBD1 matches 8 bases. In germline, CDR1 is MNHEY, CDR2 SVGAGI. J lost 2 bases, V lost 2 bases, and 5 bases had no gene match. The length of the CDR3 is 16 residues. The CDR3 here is CASSYGQGAAGNTIYF. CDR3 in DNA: TGTGCCAGCAGTTACGGCCAGGGGGCGGCTGGAAACACCATATATTTT.

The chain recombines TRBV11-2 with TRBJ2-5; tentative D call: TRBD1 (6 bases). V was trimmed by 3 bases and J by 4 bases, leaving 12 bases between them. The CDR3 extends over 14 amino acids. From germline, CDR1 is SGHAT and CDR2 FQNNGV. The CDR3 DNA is TGTGCCAGCAGCTTCCACAGGGACGGAGAGACCCAGTACTTC. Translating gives CASSFHRDGETQYF.

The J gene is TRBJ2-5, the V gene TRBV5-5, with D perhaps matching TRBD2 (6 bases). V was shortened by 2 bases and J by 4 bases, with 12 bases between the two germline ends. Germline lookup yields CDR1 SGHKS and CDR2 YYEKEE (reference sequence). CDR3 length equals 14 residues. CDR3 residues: CASSFLAGRETQYF. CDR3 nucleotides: TGTGCCAGCAGCTTCCTTGCGGGGCGAGAGACCCAGTACTTC.

In DNA form, the CDR3 reads TGTGCCAGCAGCTTGGAATTCCGGACAGGGGAGGGCTACACCTTC. This translates into CASSLEFRTGEGYTF. The chain combines TRBV5-6 with TRBJ1-2; 9 bases match TRBD1. CDR3 length: 15 amino acids. V gave up 0 bases and J gave up 8 bases; unmatched junction bases: 8. Germline V gene lookup returns CDR1 SGHDT and CDR2 YYEEEE.

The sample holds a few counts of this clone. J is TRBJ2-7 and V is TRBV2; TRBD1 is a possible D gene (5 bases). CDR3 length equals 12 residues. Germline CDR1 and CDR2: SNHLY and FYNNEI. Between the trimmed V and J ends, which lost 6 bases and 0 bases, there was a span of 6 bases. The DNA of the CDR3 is TGTGCCAGCAGCAGGGACTCCTACGAGCAGTACTTC. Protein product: CASSRDSYEQYF.

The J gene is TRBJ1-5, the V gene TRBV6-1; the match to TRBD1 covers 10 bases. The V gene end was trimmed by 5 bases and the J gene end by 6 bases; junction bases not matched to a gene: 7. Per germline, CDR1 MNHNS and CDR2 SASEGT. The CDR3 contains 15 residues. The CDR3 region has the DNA TGTGCCAGCAGTTCGGACAGGGGGAAAACTCAGCCCCAGCATTTT. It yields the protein CASSSDRGKTQPQHF.

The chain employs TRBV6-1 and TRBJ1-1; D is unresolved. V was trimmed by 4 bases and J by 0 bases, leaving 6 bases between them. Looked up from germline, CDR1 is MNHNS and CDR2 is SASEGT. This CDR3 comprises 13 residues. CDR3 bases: TGTGCCAGCAGTGTAGCCGTGAACACTGAAGCTTTCTTT. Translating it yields CASSVAVNTEAFF.

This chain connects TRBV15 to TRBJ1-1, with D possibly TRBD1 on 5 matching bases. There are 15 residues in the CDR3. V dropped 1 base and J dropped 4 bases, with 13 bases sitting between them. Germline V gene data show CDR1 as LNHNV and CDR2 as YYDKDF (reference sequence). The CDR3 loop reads CATSRGRIGGTEAFF. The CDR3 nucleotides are TGTGCCACCAGCAGAGGGAGGATCGGGGGCACTGAAGCTTTCTTT.

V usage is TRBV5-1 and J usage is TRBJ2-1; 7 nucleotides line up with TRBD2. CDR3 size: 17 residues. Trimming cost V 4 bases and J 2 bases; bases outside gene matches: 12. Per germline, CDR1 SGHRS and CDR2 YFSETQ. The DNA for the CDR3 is TGCGCCAGCAGCCTCCTTTTCAGCGGGGCCGCCTACAATGAGCAGTTCTTC. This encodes CASSLLFSGAAYNEQFF.

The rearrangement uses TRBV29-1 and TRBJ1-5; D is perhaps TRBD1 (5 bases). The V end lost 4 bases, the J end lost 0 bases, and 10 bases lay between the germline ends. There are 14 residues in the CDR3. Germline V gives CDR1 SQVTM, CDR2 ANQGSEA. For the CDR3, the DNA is TGCAGCGTTGGGGGACTGACTAGCAATCAGCCCCAGCATTTT. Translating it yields CSVGGLTSNQPQHF.

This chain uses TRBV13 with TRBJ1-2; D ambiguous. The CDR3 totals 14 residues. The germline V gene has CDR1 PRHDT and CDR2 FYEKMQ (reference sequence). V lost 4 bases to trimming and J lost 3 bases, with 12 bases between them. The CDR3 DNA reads TGTGCCAGCAGCTCCGGGGATATGGACTATGGCTACACCTTC. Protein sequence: CASSSGDMDYGYTF.

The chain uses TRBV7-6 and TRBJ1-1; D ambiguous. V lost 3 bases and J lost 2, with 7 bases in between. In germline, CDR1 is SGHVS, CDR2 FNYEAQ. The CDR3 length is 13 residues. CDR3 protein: CASSFTANTEAFF. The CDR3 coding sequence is TGTGCCAGCAGCTTCACAGCAAACACTGAAGCTTTCTTT. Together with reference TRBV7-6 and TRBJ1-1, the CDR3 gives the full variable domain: GAGVSQSPRYKVTKRGQDVALRCDPISGHVSLYWYRQALGQGPEFLTYFNYEAQQDKSGLPNDRFSAERPEGSISTLTIQRTEQRDSAMYRCASSFTANTEAFFGQGTRLTVV.

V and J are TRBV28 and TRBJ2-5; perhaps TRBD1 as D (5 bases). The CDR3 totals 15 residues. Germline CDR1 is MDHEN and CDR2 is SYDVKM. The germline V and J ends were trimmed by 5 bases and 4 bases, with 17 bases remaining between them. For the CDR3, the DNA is TGTGCCAGCAGTCTTAGACAGACCGGCTTAGAGACCCAGTACTTC. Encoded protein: CASSLRQTGLETQYF. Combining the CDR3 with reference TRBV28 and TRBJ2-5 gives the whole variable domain DVKVTQSSRYLVKRTGEKVFLECVQDMDHENMFWYRQDPGLGLRLIYFSYDVKMKEKGDIPEGYSVSREKKERFSLILESASTNQTSMYLCASSLRQTGLETQYFGPGTRLLVL.

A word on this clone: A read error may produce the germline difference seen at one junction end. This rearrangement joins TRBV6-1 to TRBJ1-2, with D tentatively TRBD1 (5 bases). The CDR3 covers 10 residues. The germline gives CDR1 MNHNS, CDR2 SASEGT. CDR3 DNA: TGTGCCAGCAGTGGAGACAGTACCCTCTTC. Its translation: CASSGDSTLF.